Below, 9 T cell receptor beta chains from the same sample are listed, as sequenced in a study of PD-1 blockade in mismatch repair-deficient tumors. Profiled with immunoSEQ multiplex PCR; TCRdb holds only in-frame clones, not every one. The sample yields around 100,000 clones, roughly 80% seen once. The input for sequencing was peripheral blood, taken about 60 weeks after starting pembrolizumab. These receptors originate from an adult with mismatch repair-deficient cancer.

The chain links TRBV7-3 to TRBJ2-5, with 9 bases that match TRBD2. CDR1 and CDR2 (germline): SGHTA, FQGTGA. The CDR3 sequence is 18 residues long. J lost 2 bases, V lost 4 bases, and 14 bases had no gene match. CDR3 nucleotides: TGTGCCAGCAGCTGGACAGGACCGGGACTAGCCGTTCAAGAGACCCAGTACTTC. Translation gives CASSWTGPGLAVQETQYF.

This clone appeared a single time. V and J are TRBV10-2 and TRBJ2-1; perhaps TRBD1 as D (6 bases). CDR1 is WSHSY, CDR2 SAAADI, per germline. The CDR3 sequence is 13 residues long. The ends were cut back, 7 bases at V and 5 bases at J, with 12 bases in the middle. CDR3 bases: TGCGCCAGCAACAGGGCCCCAGACAATGAGCAGTTCTTC. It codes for CASNRAPDNEQFF.

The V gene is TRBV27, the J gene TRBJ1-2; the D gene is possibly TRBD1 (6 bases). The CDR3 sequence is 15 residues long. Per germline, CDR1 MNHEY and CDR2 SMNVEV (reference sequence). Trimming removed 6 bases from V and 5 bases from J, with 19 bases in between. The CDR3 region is CASRPDRSAGYGYTF. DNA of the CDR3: TGTGCCAGCAGGCCCGACAGGTCCGCCGGGTATGGCTACACCTTC.

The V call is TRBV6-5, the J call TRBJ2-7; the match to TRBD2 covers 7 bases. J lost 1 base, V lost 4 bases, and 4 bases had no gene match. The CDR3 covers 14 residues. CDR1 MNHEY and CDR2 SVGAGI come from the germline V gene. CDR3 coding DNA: TGTGCCAGCAGTTCCCTAGCGGAGTCCTACGAGCAGTACTTC. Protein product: CASSSLAESYEQYF.

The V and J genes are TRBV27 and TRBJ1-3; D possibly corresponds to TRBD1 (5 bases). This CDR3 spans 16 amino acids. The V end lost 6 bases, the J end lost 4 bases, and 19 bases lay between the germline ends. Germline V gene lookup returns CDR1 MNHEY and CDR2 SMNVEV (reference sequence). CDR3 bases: TGTGCCAGCAGCCCGTGGGGGGGTTTGGAAGGAAACACCATATATTTT. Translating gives CASSPWGGLEGNTIYF.

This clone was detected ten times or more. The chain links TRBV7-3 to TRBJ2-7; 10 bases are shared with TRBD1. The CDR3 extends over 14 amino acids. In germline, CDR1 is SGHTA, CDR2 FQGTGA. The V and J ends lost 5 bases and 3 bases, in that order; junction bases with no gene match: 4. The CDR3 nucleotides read TGTGCCAGCAGCCCCCGGACAGGGGGCTACGAGCAGTACTTC. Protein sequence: CASSPRTGGYEQYF.

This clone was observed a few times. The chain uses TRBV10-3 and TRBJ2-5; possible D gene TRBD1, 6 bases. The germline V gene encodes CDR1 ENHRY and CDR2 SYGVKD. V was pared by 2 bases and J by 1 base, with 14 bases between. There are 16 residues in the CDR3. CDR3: CAISEPDRSLQETQYF. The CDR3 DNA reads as TGTGCCATCAGTGAGCCGGACAGATCCCTCCAAGAGACCCAGTACTTC.

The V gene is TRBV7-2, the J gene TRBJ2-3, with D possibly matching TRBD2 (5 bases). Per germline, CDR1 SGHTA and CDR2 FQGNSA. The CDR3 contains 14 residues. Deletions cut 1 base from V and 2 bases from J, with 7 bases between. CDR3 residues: CASSLVRDTDTQYF. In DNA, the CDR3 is TGTGCCAGCAGCTTAGTGAGGGACACAGATACGCAGTATTTT.

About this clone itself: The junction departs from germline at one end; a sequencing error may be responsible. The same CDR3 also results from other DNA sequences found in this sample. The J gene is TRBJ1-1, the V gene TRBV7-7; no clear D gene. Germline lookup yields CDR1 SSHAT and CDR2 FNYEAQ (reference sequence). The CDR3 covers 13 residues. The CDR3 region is CASSLSQNTEAFF. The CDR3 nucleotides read TGTGCTAGCAGCTTGAGTCAGAACACTGAAGCTTTCTTT.